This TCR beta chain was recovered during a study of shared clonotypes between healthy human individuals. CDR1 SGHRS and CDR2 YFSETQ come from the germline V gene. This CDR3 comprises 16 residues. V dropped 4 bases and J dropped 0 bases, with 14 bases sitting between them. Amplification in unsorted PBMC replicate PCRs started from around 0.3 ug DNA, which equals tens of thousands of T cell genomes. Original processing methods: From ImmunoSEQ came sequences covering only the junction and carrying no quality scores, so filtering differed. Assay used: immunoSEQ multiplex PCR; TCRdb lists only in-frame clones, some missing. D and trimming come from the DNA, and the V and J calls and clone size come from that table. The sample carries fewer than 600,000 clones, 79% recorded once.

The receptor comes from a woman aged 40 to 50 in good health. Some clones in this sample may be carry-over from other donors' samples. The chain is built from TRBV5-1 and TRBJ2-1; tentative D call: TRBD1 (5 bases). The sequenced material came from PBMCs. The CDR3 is CASSLGPGNSYNEQFF. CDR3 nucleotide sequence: TGCGCCAGCAGCCTGGGCCCAGGGAACTCCTACAATGAGCAGTTCTTC.